This T cell receptor beta chain was sequenced in a study of T-cell reconstitution after alpha-beta-depleted transplantation in children. This clonotype appeared many times. Unique molecular identifiers were used in preparing the TCRbeta library. TCRdb itself ran the PCR reads through MiXCR, one entry per CDR3 protein. The repertoire consists of about 600,000 distinct CDR3 sequences, with around 23% occurring once and the leading ten covering roughly 14%. CDR3 length: 14 amino acids. In germline, CDR1 is SGHAT, CDR2 FQNNGV. Trimming cost V 5 bases and J 10 bases, with 20 bases left between them. This chain joins TRBV11-2 and TRBJ1-1; possibly TRBD1 for D (6 bases). Sample: PBMCs, mostly from graft donor cells, taken 360 days after TCRalphabeta/CD19-depleted stem cell transplant. This sequence originates from a boy in the first two years of life who had a stem cell transplant for acute myeloid leukemia, so the T cells may come from the graft donor. CDR3 residues: CASSLPPGHEGAFF. As DNA, the CDR3 is TGTGCCAGCAGCCTCCCCCCGGGACATGAAGGAGCTTTCTTT.